The T cell receptor beta chain described here comes from a study of human T cells and chemical hapten exposure. On the study more broadly: Variability of per-sample TCR yields stemmed mainly from small differences in pooled library volume.

The time point was: pre-sensitization, week 0. Treatment here: therapeutic diphenylcyclopropenone sensitization with weekly scalp DPC. Blood draws came first, before each patch test. The study's library attached unique molecular identifiers to single cDNA molecules. Each CDR3 protein gets one entry after TCRdb re-called the RACE reads with MiXCR. Of under 300,000 distinct CDR3 sequences in the sample, around 9.3% were seen once. CDR1 and CDR2 from the germline V gene are SGHDT and YYEEEE. This CDR3 spans 13 amino acids. The V end lost 2 bases, the J end lost 1 base, and 6 bases lay between the germline ends.

Sample: whole blood, taken in connection with sensitization to the hapten diphenylcyclopropenone (DPC). This TCR derives from a middle-aged woman with alopecia areata. Some clones in this sample may be carry-over from other donors' samples. The chain is built from TRBV5-6 and TRBJ1-2; D unclear. CDR3: CASSFRDNYGYTF. Here the CDR3 DNA reads TGTGCCAGCAGCTTTCGGGATAACTATGGCTACACCTTC.